This note documents a single T cell receptor beta chain sequence. Antigen unknown. Clones were sequenced by immunoSEQ multiplex PCR, and TCRdb holds only the in-frame ones, with some missing. This sample has 110,000 or so clones, with around 66% found just once. CDR3 size: 16 residues. V lost 7 bases to trimming and J lost 9 bases; unmatched junction nucleotides: 16. The V gene's germline CDR1 is MRHNA and CDR2 SNTAGT. The data were obtained in a study of shared clonotypes between healthy human individuals. Whole-study results and caveats: Some clonotypes were shared by all four sorted-subset donors, while others were not shared. The non-shared ones had lower generation probabilities than the shared ones.

CD45RO+ cells and CCR7-negative CD45RA+ TemRA cells were combined as CD8 memory. This receptor was taken from a woman in her 30s in good health. This chain uses TRBV6-4 with TRBJ2-1; 9 positions match TRBD2. The sample taken for sequencing was memory CD8+ T cells sorted from blood. Subset in this sample: CD45RO+ cells pooled with CCR7-negative TemRA cells. CDR3 DNA sequence: TGTGCCAGCACCCCGGAGGCGGGTAGCGGGAGAGGTGAGCAGTTCTTC. This codes for CASTPEAGSGRGEQFF.